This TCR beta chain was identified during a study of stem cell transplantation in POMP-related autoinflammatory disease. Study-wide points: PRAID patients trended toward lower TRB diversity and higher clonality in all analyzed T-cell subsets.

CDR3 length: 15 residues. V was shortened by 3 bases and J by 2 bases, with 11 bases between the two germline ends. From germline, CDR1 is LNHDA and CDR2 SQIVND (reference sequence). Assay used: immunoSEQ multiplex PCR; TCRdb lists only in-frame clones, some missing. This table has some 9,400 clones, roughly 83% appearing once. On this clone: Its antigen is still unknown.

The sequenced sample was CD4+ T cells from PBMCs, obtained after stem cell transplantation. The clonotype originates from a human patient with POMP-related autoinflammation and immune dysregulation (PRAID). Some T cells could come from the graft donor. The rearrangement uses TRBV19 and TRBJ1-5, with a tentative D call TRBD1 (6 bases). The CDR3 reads CASSIWGRGNQPQHF. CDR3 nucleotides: TGTGCCAGTAGTATCTGGGGGCGAGGCAATCAGCCCCAGCATTTT.